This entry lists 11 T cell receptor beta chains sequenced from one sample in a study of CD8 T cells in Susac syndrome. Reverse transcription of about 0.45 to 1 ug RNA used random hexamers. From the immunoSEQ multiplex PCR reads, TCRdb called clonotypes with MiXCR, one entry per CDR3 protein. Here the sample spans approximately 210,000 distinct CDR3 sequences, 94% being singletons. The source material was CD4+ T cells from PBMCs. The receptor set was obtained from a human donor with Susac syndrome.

The CDR3 DNA follows: TGTGCCAGCAGCCCAGAACGCAATGAGCAGTTCTTC. It specifies CASSPERNEQFF. The chain couples TRBV7-2 to TRBJ2-1, with D hard to call. Trimming stripped 5 bases from V and 6 bases from J, with 8 bases between. Germline-derived CDR1 and CDR2 are SGHTA and FQGNSA. The CDR3 has 12 amino acids. The entire variable domain, with the rest obtained from reference TRBV7-2 and TRBJ2-1, is as follows: GAGVSQSPSNKVTEKGKDVELRCDPISGHTALYWYRQSLGQGLEFLIYFQGNSAPDKSGLPSDRFSAERTGGSVSTLTIQRTQQEDSAVYLCASSPERNEQFFGPGTRLTVL.

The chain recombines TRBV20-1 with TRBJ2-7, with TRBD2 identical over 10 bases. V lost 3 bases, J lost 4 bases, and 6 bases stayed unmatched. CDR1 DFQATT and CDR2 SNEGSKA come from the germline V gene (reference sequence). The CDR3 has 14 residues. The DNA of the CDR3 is TGCAGTGCTAGCGCCAGCGGGGGGGCTTACGAGCAGTACTTC. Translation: CSASASGGAYEQYF.

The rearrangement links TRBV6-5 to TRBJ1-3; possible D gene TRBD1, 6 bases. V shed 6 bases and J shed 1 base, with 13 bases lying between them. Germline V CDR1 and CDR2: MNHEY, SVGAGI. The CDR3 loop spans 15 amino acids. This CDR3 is CASRITGKSGNTIYF. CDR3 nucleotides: TGTGCCAGCAGGATCACAGGGAAGTCTGGAAACACCATATATTTT.

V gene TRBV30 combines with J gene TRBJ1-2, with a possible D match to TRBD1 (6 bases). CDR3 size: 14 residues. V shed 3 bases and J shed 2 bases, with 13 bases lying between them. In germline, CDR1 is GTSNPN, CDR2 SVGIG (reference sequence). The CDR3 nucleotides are TGTGCCTGGAGGAGGGGGGCCTTCAACTATGGCTACACCTTC. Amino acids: CAWRRGAFNYGYTF. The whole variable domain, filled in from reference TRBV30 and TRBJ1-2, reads SQTIHQWPATLVQPVGSPLSLECTVEGTSNPNLYWYRQAAGRGLQLLFYSVGIGQISSEVPQNLSASRPQDRQFILSSKKLLLSDSGFYLCAWRRGAFNYGYTFGSGTRLTVV.

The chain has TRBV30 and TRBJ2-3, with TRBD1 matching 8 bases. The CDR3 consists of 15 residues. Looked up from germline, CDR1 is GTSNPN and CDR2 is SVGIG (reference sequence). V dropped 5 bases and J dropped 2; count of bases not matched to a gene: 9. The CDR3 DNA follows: TGTGCCTGGGGAGGACAGGGAACCTACACAGATACGCAGTATTTT. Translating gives CAWGGQGTYTDTQYF.

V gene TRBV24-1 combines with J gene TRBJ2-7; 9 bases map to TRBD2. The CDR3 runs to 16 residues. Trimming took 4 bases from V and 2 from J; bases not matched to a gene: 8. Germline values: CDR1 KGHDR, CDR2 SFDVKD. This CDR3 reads CATSDPLERGAYEQYF. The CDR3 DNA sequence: TGTGCCACCAGTGACCCTCTGGAGCGGGGGGCCTACGAGCAGTACTTC.

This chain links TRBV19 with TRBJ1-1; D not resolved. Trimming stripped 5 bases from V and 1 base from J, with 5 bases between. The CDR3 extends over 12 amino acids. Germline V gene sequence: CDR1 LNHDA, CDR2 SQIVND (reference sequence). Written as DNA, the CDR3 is TGTGCCAGTAGTTCAAAGAACACTGAAGCTTTCTTT. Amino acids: CASSSKNTEAFF.

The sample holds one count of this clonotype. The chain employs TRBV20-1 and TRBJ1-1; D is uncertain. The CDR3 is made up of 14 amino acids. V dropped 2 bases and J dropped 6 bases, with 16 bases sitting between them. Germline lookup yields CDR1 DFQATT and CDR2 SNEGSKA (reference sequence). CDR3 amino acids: CSARPGPRIAEAFF. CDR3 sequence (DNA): TGCAGTGCTAGACCCGGACCCAGAATTGCTGAAGCTTTCTTT.

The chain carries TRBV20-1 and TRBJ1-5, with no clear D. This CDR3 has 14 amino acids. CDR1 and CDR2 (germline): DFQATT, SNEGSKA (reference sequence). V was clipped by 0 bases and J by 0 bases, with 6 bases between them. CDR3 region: CSARDVPSNQPQHF. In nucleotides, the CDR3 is TGCAGTGCTAGAGATGTTCCTAGCAATCAGCCCCAGCATTTT.

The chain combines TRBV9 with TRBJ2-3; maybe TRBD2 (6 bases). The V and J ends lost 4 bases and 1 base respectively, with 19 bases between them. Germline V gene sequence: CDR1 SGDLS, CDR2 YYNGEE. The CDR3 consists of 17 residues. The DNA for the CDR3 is TGTGCCAGCAGCTTAGGGACTTCCGTCGGGGGCACAGATACGCAGTATTTT. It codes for CASSLGTSVGGTDTQYF.

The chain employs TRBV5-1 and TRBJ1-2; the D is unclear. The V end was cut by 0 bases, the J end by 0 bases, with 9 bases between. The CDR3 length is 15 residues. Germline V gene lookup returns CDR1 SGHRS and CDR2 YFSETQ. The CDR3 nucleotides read TGCGCCAGCAGCTTGGAGGCGGACTCTAACTATGGCTACACCTTC. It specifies CASSLEADSNYGYTF.